The sequence of this TCR beta chain was determined in a study of blood T cell repertoires in COVID-19. Study-level information: Some COVID-19 samples were acute and others convalescent; all came from the United States, Italy and Spain.

In the study's own analysis: Amplifying reference gene primers gave estimates of nucleated cell counts. Sequencing used immunoSEQ multiplex PCR; TCRdb keeps in-frame clones, though not all of them. From that table come the V and J calls and clone size; the DNA was used to work out D and trimming. The repertoire consists of some 150,000 clones, with around 89% occurring once and the leading ten covering around 2.9%. CDR3 length: 14 residues. Germline V lookup: CDR1 KGHSH, CDR2 LQKENI. Deletions cut 4 bases from V and 3 bases from J, with 11 bases between. The sequence was collected from a man between 60 and 70 years old with active or convalescent COVID-19. The chain links TRBV18 to TRBJ2-3; D possibly corresponds to TRBD2 (6 bases). Sequenced: peripheral blood. In DNA, the CDR3 is TGTGCCAGCTCACGCAGCGCGGGGACAGATACGCAGTATTTT. It encodes CASSRSAGTDTQYF.